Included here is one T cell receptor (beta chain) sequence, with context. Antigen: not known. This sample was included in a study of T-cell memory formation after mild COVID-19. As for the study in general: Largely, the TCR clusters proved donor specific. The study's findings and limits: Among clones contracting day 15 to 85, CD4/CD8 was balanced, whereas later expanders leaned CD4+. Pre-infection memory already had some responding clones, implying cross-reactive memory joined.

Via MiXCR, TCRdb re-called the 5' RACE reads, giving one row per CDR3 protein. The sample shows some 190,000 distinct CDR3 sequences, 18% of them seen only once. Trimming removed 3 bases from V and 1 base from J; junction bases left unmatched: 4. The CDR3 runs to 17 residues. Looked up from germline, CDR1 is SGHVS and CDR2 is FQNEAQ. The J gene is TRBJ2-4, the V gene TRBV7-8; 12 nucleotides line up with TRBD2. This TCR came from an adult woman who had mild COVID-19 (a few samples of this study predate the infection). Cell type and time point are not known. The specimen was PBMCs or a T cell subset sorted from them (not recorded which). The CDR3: CASSFGLAGTAKNIQYF. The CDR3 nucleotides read TGTGCCAGCAGCTTCGGACTAGCGGGAACGGCCAAAAACATTCAGTACTTC.